This paragraph covers one T cell receptor beta chain sequence. Which antigen it targets is not known. There are no base qualities to consult, and no much larger clone falls within one base. These data come from a study of T cell repertoires in cytomegalovirus infection (dated by TCRdb to the late 2010s). A note on the overall study: Alongside well-studied HLA-B-restricted epitopes, the peptide stimulations were aimed at recently identified HLA-C-restricted CMV epitopes, whose presentation resists viral immunomodulation. Donor HLA type was relevant to the analysis, as public TCR beta signatures indicated carriage of CMV infection together with the matching HLA type. Overall study results and their limits: In both this cohort and an independent cohort of 350 or so donors, the cumulative frequency of public TCR beta family members distinguished carriers of CMV infection plus the relevant HLA type. The ex vivo response was dominated by HLA-C-restricted CMV-specific TCR beta clonotypes, which also provided the single most frequent clonotype in two of eight donors.

The sequencer listed for this sample is Illumina HiSeq 1500. The public reads were reanalyzed by TCRdb: fastp trimming at Q25, MiXCR alignment, in-frame beta chains only. Each CDR3 protein appears once, grouped with its most common genes and DNA. The table for this sample lists about 900,000 distinct CDR3 sequences; approximately 30% of them were counted only once. The ten largest account for 13% of the sample. This specimen's treatment or condition label, per the study, means: in vitro stimulation with specific CMV peptide epitopes to enrich CMV-specific T cells. The CDR3 covers 16 residues, taking in both the cysteine and the phenylalanine. The entry retains the CDR3 DNA only, 48 bases that are in frame from base 1. Trimming accounts for 3 bases at V and 6 bases at J, while the number of junction bases matched to no gene is 4. The germline V gene encodes CDR1 SGDLS and CDR2 YYNGEE.

This sequence uses TRBV9 and TRBJ2-1, with TRBD2 identical over 15 junction bases. The source is a human donor in good health (CMV status not recorded). Some clones in this sample may be carry-over from other donors' samples. The material was cultured CD8+ T cells from PBMCs, obtained from culture after CMV antigen stimulation. This receptor has the CDR3 CASSGTSGGAFNEQFF. The DNA sequence reads TGTGCCAGCAGCGGGACTAGCGGGGGGGCCTTCAATGAGCAGTTCTTC.